The TCR beta chain under discussion was sequenced for a study of T cells in Graves' hyperthyroidism and ophthalmopathy. CDR1 and CDR2 (germline): SQVTM, ANQGSEA. This CDR3 comprises 18 residues. The trim removed 0 bases at V and 1 base at J, leaving 14 bases unmatched. Amplification yielded TCR beta CDR3 regions, with RNA transcripts as the source. HTBI primers were the set used in a first-round RT-PCR of the TCR CDR3. TCRdb analysed the multiplex PCR reads with MiXCR anew, one entry per CDR3 protein. The table shows about 640,000 distinct CDR3 sequences, with roughly 46% occurring only once. The sequencing input was peripheral blood or thyroid tissue (not recorded which). The clonotype comes from an adult man with Graves' disease, either hyperthyroidism or ophthalmopathy (not recorded which). The genes are TRBV29-1 and TRBJ1-2; 7 bases agree with TRBD1. DNA of the CDR3: TGCAGCGTTGAAGATGGGGCGGGGGGGGACAGTAATAACTATGGCTACACCTTC. It specifies CSVEDGAGGDSNNYGYTF.